This T cell receptor (beta chain) was captured in a study of shared clonotypes between healthy human individuals. Study findings and constraints: The authors sampled blood alone, and tissue repertoires likely differ. Some naive CD4 clonotypes, roughly 4.8%, turned up in common across four donors.

Data came from immunoSEQ multiplex PCR; TCRdb stores just in-frame clones and leaves some out. The table lists 2 million to 3 million clones, around 90% of them singletons. CDR1 is SGHDT, CDR2 YYEEEE, per germline. The CDR3 has 13 residues. V trimming: 4 bases; J trimming: 5 bases; junction bases outside the gene matches: 5. This clone is a singleton in its sample. Antigen: not known. The sequenced sample consisted of naive CD4+ T cells sorted from blood. As to subset: CD45RA+ positively selected. This TCR was sampled from a young man in good health. The V and J genes are TRBV5-6 and TRBJ2-7; 8 nucleotides agree with TRBD2. This CDR3 reads CASSRTSWNEQYF. The CDR3 bases are TGTGCCAGCAGCCGGACTAGCTGGAACGAGCAGTACTTC.